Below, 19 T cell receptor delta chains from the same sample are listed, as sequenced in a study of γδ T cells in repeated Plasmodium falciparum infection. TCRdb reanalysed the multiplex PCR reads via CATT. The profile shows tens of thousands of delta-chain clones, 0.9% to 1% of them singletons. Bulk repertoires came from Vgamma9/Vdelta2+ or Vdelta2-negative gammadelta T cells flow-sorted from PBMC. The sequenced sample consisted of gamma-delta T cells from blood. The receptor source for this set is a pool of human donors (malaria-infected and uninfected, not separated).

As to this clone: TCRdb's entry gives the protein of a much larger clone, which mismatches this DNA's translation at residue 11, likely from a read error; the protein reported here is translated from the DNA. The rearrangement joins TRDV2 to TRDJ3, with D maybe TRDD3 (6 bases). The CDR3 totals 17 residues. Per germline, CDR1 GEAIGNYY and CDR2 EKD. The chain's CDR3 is CACDTVLGSWGTRQMFF. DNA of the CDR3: TGTGCCTGTGACACCGTACTGGGCTCCTGGGGCACCCGACAGATGTTTTTC.

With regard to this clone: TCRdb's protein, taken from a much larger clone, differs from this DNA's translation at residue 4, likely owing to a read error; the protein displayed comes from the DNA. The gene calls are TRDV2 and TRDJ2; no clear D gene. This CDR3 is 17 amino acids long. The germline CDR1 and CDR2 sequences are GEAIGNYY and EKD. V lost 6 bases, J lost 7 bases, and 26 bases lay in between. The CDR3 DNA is TGTGCCTGTTACAAGGTGGGTGACCCAAGTAGGAAAGCACAACTCTTCTTT. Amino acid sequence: CACYKVGDPSRKAQLFF.

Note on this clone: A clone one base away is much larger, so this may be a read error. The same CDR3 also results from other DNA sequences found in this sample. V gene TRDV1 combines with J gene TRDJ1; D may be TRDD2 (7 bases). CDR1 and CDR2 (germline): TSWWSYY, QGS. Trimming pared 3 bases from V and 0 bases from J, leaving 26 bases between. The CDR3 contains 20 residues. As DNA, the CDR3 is TGTGCTCTTGGGGAGCCTTCCTTTGGGGGGTCCTTACCGTACACCGATAAACTCATCTTT. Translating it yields CALGEPSFGGSLPYTDKLIF.

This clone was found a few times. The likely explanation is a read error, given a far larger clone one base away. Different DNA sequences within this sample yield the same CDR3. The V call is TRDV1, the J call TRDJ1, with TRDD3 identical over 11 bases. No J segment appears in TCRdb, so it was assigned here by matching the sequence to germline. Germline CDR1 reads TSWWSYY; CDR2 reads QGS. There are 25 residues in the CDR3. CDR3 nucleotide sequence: TGTGCTCTTGGGGAACGAAGTATCAGGTACCCCATTGTGGGGGATACGTTCGGGTACACTGATAAACTCATCTTT. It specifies CALGERSIRYPIVGDTFGYTDKLIF.

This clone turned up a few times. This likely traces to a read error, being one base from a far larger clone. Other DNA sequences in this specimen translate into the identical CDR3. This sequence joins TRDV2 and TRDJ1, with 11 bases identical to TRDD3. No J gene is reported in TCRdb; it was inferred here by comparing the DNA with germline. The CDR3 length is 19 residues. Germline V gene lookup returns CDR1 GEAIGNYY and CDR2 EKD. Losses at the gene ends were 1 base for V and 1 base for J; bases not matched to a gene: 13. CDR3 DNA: TGTGCCTGTGACACTGTGCGGTTGGGGGATACGCAGTCCACCGATAAACTCATCTTT. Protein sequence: CACDTVRLGDTQSTDKLIF.

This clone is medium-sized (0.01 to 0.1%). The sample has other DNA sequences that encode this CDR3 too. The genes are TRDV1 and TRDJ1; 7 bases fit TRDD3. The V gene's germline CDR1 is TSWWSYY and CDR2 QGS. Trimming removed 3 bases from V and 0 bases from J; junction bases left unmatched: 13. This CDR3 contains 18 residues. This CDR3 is CALGDERRGMDHTDKLIF. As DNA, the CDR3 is TGTGCTCTTGGGGATGAAAGGAGGGGGATGGACCACACCGATAAACTCATCTTT.

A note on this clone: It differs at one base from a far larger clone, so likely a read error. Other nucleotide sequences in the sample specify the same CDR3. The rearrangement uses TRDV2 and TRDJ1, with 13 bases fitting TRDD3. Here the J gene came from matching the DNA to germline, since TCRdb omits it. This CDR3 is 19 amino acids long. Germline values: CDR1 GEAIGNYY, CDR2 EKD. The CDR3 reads CACNGVLGDTSLDSDKLIF. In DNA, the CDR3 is TGTGCTTGTAATGGCGTACTGGGGGATACGAGCCTCGACAGCGATAAACTCATCTTT.

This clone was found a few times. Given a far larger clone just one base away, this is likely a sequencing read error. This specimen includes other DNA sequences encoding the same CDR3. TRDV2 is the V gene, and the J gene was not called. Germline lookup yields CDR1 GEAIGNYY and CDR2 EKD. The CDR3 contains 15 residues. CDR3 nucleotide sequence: TGTGCCTGTGACACGTTGGAATTAAACTGGAAGGGGCTCATCTTT. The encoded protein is CACDTLELNWKGLIF.

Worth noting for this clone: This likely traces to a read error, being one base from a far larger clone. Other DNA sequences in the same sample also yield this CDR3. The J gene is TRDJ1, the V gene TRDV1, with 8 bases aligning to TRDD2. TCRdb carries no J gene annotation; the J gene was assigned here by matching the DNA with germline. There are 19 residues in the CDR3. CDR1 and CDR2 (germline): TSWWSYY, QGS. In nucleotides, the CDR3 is TGCGCTCTTGGGATAGACTTCCTACTCCGACTTACTAACACCGATAAACTCATCTTT. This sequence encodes CALGIDFLLRLTNTDKLIF.

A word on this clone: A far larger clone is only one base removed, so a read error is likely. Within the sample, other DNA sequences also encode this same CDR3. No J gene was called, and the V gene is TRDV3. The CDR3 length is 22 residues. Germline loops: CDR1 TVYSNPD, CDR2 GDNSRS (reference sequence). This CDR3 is CAFNHLLPPSVLSNIGGWRLIF. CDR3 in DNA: TGTGCCTTCAATCACCTTCTTCCTCCGTCGGTACTCTCAAATATCGGAGGTTGGAGGCTCATCTTT.

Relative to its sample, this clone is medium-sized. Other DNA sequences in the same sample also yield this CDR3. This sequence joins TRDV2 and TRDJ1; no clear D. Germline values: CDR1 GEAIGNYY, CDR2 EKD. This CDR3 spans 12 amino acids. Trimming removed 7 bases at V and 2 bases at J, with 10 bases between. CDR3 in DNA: TGTGCCTGCCGGACACGGACCGATAAACTCATCTTT. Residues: CACRTRTDKLIF.

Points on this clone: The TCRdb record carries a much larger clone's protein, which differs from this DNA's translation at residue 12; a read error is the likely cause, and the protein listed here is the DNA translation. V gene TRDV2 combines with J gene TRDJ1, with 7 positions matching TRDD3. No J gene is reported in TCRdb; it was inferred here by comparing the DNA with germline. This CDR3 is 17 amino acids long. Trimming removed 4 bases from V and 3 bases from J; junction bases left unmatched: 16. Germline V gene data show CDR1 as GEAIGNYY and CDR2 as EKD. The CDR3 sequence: CACDARHIVGDPDKLIF. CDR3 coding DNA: TGTGCCTGTGATGCCCGGCATATTGTGGGGGACCCCGATAAACTCATCTTT.

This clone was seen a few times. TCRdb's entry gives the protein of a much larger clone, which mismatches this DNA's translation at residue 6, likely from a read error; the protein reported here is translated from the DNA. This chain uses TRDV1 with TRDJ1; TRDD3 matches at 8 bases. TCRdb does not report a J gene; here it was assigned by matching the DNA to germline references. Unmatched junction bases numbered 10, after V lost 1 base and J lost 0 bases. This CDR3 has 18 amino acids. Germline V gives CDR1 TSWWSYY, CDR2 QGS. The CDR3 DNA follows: TGTGCTCTTGGGGAACAGATCGACTGGGGGCCCTACACCGATAAACTCATCTTT. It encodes CALGEQIDWGPYTDKLIF.

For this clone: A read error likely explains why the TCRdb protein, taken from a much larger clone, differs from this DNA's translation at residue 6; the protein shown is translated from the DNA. The CDR3 DNA follows: TGTGCTCTTGGGGAAGGGCCTTCCCGTGACCTGGGGGCTCTTAAACTCATCTTT. This sequence encodes CALGEGPSRDLGALKLIF. This chain uses TRDV1 with TRDJ1; D perhaps matches TRDD3 (7 bases). TCRdb supplies no J gene; here it was assigned by aligning the nucleotide sequence to germline. The CDR3 is 18 amino acids. The germline V gene has CDR1 TSWWSYY and CDR2 QGS. The V gene lost 2 bases and the J gene lost 7 bases, with 26 bases spanning the gap.

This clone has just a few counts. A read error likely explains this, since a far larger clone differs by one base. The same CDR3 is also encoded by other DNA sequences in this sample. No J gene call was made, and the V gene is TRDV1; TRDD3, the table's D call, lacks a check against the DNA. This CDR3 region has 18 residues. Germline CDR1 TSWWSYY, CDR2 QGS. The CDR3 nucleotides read TGTGCTCTTGGGGAAGGGCCTTCCGCCCCCGGGGATAGGGGTAAGCTCATCTTT. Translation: CALGEGPSAPGDRGKLIF.

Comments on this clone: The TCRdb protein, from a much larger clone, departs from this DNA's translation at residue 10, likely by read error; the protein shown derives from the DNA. As DNA, the CDR3 is TGTGCTCTTGGGGAAGTGGCTATCGCGTCTGGCGTTGGGGCAGCACAACTCTTCTTT. It is translated as CALGEVAIASGVGAAQLFF. This sequence joins TRDV1 and TRDJ2, with a weak D call TRDD3 (5 bases). Here the J gene was assigned by germline matching of the DNA, as TCRdb has none. The germline V gene has CDR1 TSWWSYY and CDR2 QGS. The V gene lost 2 bases and the J gene lost 6 bases, with 25 bases spanning the gap. CDR3 length: 19 amino acids.

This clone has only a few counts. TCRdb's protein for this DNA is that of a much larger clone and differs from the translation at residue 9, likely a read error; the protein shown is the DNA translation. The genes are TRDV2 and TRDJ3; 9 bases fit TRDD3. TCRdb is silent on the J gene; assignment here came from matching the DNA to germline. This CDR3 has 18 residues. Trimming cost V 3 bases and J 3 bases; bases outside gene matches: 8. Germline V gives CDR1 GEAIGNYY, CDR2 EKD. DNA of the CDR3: TGTGCCTGTGACCTTACTGGGGGACACGGCTGGGACACCCGACAGATGTTTTTC. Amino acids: CACDLTGGHGWDTRQMFF.

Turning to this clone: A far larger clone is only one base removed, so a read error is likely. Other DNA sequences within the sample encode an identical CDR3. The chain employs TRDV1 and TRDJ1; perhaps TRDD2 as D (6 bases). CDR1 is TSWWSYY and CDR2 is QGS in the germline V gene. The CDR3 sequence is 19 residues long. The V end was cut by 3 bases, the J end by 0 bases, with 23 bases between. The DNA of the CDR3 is TGTGCTCTTGGGGATCCCGGCCTTCCGGATAGGTCATACACCGATAAACTCATCTTT. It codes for CALGDPGLPDRSYTDKLIF.

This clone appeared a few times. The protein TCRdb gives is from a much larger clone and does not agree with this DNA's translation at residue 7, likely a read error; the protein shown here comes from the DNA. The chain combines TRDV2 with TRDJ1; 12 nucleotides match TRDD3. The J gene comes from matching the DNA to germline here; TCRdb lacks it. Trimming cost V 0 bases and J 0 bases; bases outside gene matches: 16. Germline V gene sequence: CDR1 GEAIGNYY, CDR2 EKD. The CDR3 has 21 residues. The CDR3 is CACDTRDTSYLGDTYTDKLIF. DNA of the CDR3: TGTGCCTGTGACACCCGGGACACTTCCTACCTGGGGGATACGTACACCGATAAACTCATCTTT.